The sequence of this TCR beta chain was determined in a study of sequential checkpoint blockade in melanoma. Overall study context: Patients were randomized 1:1 to nivolumab-then-ipilimumab or ipilimumab-then-nivolumab first-line. Each arm's sequence ended with maintenance nivolumab.

Treatment defined: randomized to nivolumab then ipilimumab (arm A) or the reverse (arm B). From thawed PBMCs, live CD3+CD8+ cells negative for CD19 and CD56 were sorted. TCRdb's table, derived via immunoSEQ multiplex PCR, lists solely in-frame clones and lacks some. The sample gives 30,000 or so clones, roughly 85% of which show up once; around 18% is in the top ten. Sequencing was performed on CD8+ T cells sorted from blood (inferred from file names), taken from a patient given nivolumab and ipilimumab in sequence. The origin of this receptor is a human donor with melanoma.

CDR3 coding DNA: TGTGCCAGCAGCCAATCCGGGACTGGAGGGAATCAGCCCCAGCATTTT. Residues: CASSQSGTGGNQPQHF. This chain uses TRBV16 with TRBJ1-5; weak D call: TRBD1 (5 bases). V dropped 0 bases and J dropped 4 bases, with 13 bases sitting between them. The CDR3 covers 16 residues. In germline, CDR1 is KGHSY, CDR2 FQNENV.